This T cell receptor beta chain was sequenced during a study of blood T cells in healthy people across ages. Study-level results: Versus aged donors, long-lived donors had higher diversity and more naive CD4+ cells.

The CDR3 covers 15 residues. CDR1 is SEHNR and CDR2 is FQNEAQ in the germline V gene (reference sequence). After removal of 1 base from V and 5 bases from J, the junction contained 4 bases not matched to a gene. There are a few counts of this clonotype. Its antigen is still unknown. A J-beta primer mix and a sample-barcoded 5' primer were used in a second PCR of about 7 to 12 cycles. TCRdb re-called the 5' RACE reads with MiXCR, one entry per CDR3 protein. The data hold under 750,000 distinct CDR3 sequences, with around 48% observed a single time. What was sequenced was blood. The chain recombines TRBV7-9 with TRBJ2-1, with TRBD1 matching 8 bases. The receptor was isolated from a man older than 75 in good health. The CDR3: CASSLGTGIDNEQFF. The CDR3 DNA follows: TGTGCCAGCAGCTTAGGGACAGGGATCGACAATGAGCAGTTCTTC.